The 10 T cell receptor beta chains in this list originate from one sample, sequenced in a study of blood T cell repertoires in COVID-19. Here immunoSEQ multiplex PCR was the method, and the copy in TCRdb shows in-frame clones only, minus some. Of about 310,000 clones listed, around nine tenths were seen once; the top ten hold over 9%. Sequences were obtained from PBMCs or T cells enriched from blood (not recorded which). The receptors were sampled from a woman aged 40 to 50 who had recovered from COVID-19.

The chain carries TRBV6-5 and TRBJ1-1; TRBD1 aligns across 7 bases. There are 15 residues in the CDR3. V lost 6 bases to trimming and J lost 3 bases; unmatched junction nucleotides: 10. Germline CDR1 MNHEY, CDR2 SVGAGI. The CDR3, as DNA: TGTGCCAGCAGAGGATCACAGGGGATGTACACTGAAGCTTTCTTT. Its translation: CASRGSQGMYTEAFF.

The CDR3 reads CASSPNMDRVLYGYTF. DNA for the CDR3: TGTGCCAGCAGCCCAAACATGGACAGGGTTTTATATGGCTACACCTTC. The genes are TRBV3-1 (or the pseudogene TRBV3-2) and TRBJ1-2, with 8 positions matching TRBD1. The CDR3 contains 16 residues. With V trimmed by 4 bases and J by 5 bases, 12 bases remained unmatched. CDR1 and CDR2 from the germline V gene are LGHDT and YNNKEL (reference sequence).

The chain uses TRBV5-1 and TRBJ2-7; tentative D call: TRBD2 (5 bases). V was cut by 0 bases and J by 2 bases, with 9 bases left in between. The germline V gene encodes CDR1 SGHRS and CDR2 YFSETQ. CDR3 size: 14 residues. CDR3 coding DNA: TGCGCCAGCAGCTTGGTACCGGGGACCTACGAGCAGTACTTC. It specifies CASSLVPGTYEQYF.

V is TRBV28 and J is TRBJ2-1; 8 nucleotides line up with TRBD1. Unmatched junction bases numbered 9, after V lost 7 bases and J lost 4 bases. Germline V gene sequence: CDR1 MDHEN, CDR2 SYDVKM. This CDR3 region has 15 residues. The CDR3 nucleotides are TGTGCCAGCACCATCCCGGGACAGGAATACAATGAGCAGTTCTTC. As protein: CASTIPGQEYNEQFF.

CDR3 residues: CASSRTGNNYGYTF. The CDR3, as DNA: TGTGCCAGCAGTAGGACAGGAAATAACTATGGCTACACCTTC. J is TRBJ1-2 and V is TRBV6-5, with 7 bases fitting TRBD1. V lost 5 bases, J lost 1 base, and 4 bases stayed unmatched. This CDR3 has 14 amino acids. The germline gives CDR1 MNHEY, CDR2 SVGAGI.

The chain couples TRBV30 to TRBJ2-7, with 9 bases fitting TRBD1. Unmatched junction bases numbered 3, after V lost 0 bases and J lost 3 bases. Germline V gives CDR1 GTSNPN, CDR2 SVGIG (reference sequence). This CDR3 comprises 14 residues. Written as DNA, the CDR3 is TGTGCCTGGAGTGTACAGGGGGCAGGCTACGAGCAGTACTTC. Its protein is CAWSVQGAGYEQYF.

This chain connects TRBV7-8 to TRBJ2-7, with 10 bases aligning to TRBD1. The length of the CDR3 is 16 residues. V trimming: 5 bases; J trimming: 0 bases; junction bases outside the gene matches: 7. The germline V gene has CDR1 SGHVS and CDR2 FQNEAQ. The CDR3: CASSPRQGASSYEQYF. The CDR3 nucleotides read TGTGCCAGCAGCCCTCGACAGGGGGCGTCCTCCTACGAGCAGTACTTC.

V and J are TRBV18 and TRBJ2-7; 8 nucleotides align to TRBD1. Unmatched junction bases numbered 6, after V lost 0 bases and J lost 2 bases. The V gene's germline CDR1 is KGHSH and CDR2 LQKENI. The CDR3 loop spans 16 amino acids. Written as DNA, the CDR3 is TGTGCCAGCTCACCACCTGACAGGGGCCCGACCTACGAGCAGTACTTC. Translated: CASSPPDRGPTYEQYF.

The rearrangement joins TRBV7-3 to TRBJ2-5; 9 bases match TRBD1. Germline CDR1 SGHTA, CDR2 FQGTGA. V lost 2 bases to trimming and J lost 4 bases; unmatched junction nucleotides: 5. The CDR3 length is 15 residues. The CDR3 DNA sequence: TGTGCCAGCAGCTTAGGGGGACAGGGCCCAGAGACCCAGTACTTC. Its translation: CASSLGGQGPETQYF. The full variable domain, in which reference TRBV7-3 and TRBJ2-5 provide the parts outside the CDR3, is GAGVSQTPSNKVTEKGKYVELRCDPISGHTALYWYRQSLGQGPEFLIYFQGTGAADDSGLPNDRFFAVRPEGSVSTLKIQRTERGDSAVYLCASSLGGQGPETQYFGPGTRLLVL.

The chain uses TRBV5-1 and TRBJ2-7; 9 bases are a match to TRBD1. Germline V gene lookup returns CDR1 SGHRS and CDR2 YFSETQ. J lost 6 bases, V lost 4 bases, and 8 bases had no gene match. This CDR3 comprises 14 residues. In DNA form, the CDR3 reads TGCGCCAGCAGCCAGACCGACAGGGGGGGCGAGCAGTACTTC. It specifies CASSQTDRGGEQYF.